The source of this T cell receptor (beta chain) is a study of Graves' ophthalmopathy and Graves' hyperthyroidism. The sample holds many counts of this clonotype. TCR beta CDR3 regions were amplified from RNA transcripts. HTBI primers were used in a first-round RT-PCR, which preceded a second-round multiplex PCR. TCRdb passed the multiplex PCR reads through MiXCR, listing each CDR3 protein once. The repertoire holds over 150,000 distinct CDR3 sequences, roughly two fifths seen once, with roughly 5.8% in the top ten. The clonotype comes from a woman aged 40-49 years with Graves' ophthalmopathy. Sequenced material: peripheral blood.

CDR3 nucleotides: TGTGCCAGCAACCGGGACAGGGCGTTCTCTGGGGCCAACGTCCTGACTTTC. Amino acid sequence: CASNRDRAFSGANVLTF. The genes are TRBV6-2 or TRBV6-3 and TRBJ2-6; TRBD1 aligns across 9 bases. The CDR3 runs to 17 residues. Germline V CDR1 and CDR2: MNHEY, SVGEGT. Trimming at V came to 7 bases and at J to 0 bases, leaving 7 bases not matched to a gene.